This T cell receptor beta chain was profiled in a study of graft-versus-host responses after intestinal transplantation. Across the whole study: Recipients were given multivisceral, liver-intestinal, or isolated intestinal transplants. Anti-thymocyte globulin was used for induction in all recipients, who then took tacrolimus and steroids for two to four years. Study conclusions and caveats: Peak circulating GvH clone levels tracked with early post-transplant HvG declines.

Method: immunoSEQ multiplex PCR; TCRdb's copy keeps in-frame clones and lacks some. This table has roughly 100,000 clones, about 88% appearing once. The ends were cut back, 10 bases at V and 7 bases at J, with 11 bases in the middle. This CDR3 region has 11 residues. Germline loops: CDR1 MGHRA, CDR2 YSYEKL. This clone was recorded once. Antigen unknown. This chain joins TRBV4-1 and TRBJ2-1; no clear D. Sequencing was performed on unstimulated CD4+ T cells sorted from spleen or lymph node cells, taken before intestinal transplant. The TCR originated in a human donor who received an intestinal transplant. The CDR3 sequence: CATMSLNEQFF. DNA of the CDR3: TGCGCCACCATGTCTTTAAATGAGCAGTTCTTC.